A single sample gave rise to the 28 T cell receptor beta chains below, sequenced in a study of neurological immune-mediated disorders. Via MiXCR, TCRdb re-called the 5' RACE reads, giving one row per CDR3 protein. The data hold about 16,000 distinct CDR3 sequences, with about 20% observed a single time. The sequencing input was PBMCs. The receptors derive from a man aged 50 to 59 in good health.

There are a few counts of this clonotype. The J gene is TRBJ2-7, the V gene TRBV20-1; D not certain. The CDR3 is made up of 10 amino acids. V lost 6 bases and J 7 bases, leaving 10 bases between the germline ends. CDR1 and CDR2 from the germline V gene are DFQATT and SNEGSKA (reference sequence). The CDR3 region is CSATLREQYF. The CDR3 coding sequence is TGCAGTGCGACACTCAGGGAGCAGTACTTC.

The rearrangement uses TRBV29-1 and TRBJ2-7; 7 bases match TRBD2. Germline assignment: CDR1 SQVTM and CDR2 ANQGSEA. The CDR3 sequence is 12 residues long. Losses at the gene ends were 4 bases for V and 1 base for J; bases not matched to a gene: 1. The CDR3 region has the DNA TGCAGCGTTGGCGGGAGTTCCTACGAGCAGTACTTC. This encodes CSVGGSSYEQYF.

This clonotype rates as medium-sized (0.01 to 0.1%). V is TRBV7-2 and J is TRBJ2-5; the match to TRBD2 covers 8 bases. CDR3 length: 13 residues. Trimming cost V 5 bases and J 4 bases; bases outside gene matches: 3. The V gene's germline CDR1 is SGHTA and CDR2 FQGNSA. The CDR3 spells CASSRGGGETQYF. For the CDR3, the DNA is TGTGCCAGCAGCCGGGGGGGAGGAGAGACCCAGTACTTC.

This clonotype qualifies as medium-sized. The V call is TRBV20-1, the J call TRBJ2-5; D gene uncertain. Germline assignment: CDR1 DFQATT and CDR2 SNEGSKA (reference sequence). V lost 5 bases to trimming and J lost 0 bases, with 16 bases between them. This CDR3 comprises 15 residues. The CDR3 bases are TGCAGTGCTCCAGACGCAGGTGGATACCAAGAGACCCAGTACTTC. Translating it yields CSAPDAGGYQETQYF.

There are many counts of this clonotype. This chain uses TRBV5-1 with TRBJ2-3; D is possibly TRBD1 (6 bases). Trimming took 4 bases from V and 0 from J, leaving 12 bases between them. Per germline, CDR1 SGHRS and CDR2 YFSETQ. The CDR3 sequence is 15 residues long. The CDR3: CASSATGTSTDTQYF. The CDR3 DNA reads TGCGCCAGCAGCGCGACCGGGACAAGCACAGATACGCAGTATTTT.

This clonotype was detected many times. The V and J genes are TRBV6-2 or TRBV6-3 and TRBJ2-3, with D possibly matching TRBD2 (6 bases). The CDR3 covers 13 residues. Germline V gene lookup returns CDR1 MNHEY and CDR2 SVGEGT. V lost 0 bases to trimming and J lost 6 bases, with 7 bases between them. CDR3 in amino acids: CASSYSEGDTQYF. The CDR3 DNA sequence: TGTGCCAGCAGTTACTCGGAGGGGGATACGCAGTATTTT.

In its sample, this clonotype ranks as medium-sized. The V call is TRBV7-3, the J call TRBJ1-2; no reliable D call. CDR1 is SGHTA and CDR2 is FQGTGA in the germline V gene. V was pared by 5 bases and J by 6 bases, with 16 bases between. CDR3 size: 14 residues. The CDR3 reads CASSPTGSMHGYTF. DNA for the CDR3: TGTGCCAGCAGCCCCACGGGATCCATGCATGGCTACACCTTC.

This clonotype has at least ten counts. The V call is TRBV15, the J call TRBJ2-7; tentative D call: TRBD2 (7 bases). CDR3 size: 15 residues. CDR1 and CDR2 from the germline V gene are LNHNV and YYDKDF (reference sequence). V was cut by 5 bases and J by 6 bases, with 20 bases left in between. DNA of the CDR3: TGTGCCACCAGCTACAAGCGGAGGGGGAGGGCCGAGCAGTACTTC. Its translation is CATSYKRRGRAEQYF.

This clonotype is a singleton in its sample. V is TRBV6-5 and J is TRBJ2-1, with D perhaps given as TRBD1 or TRBD2 (6 bases each). This CDR3 has 16 amino acids. Germline lookup yields CDR1 MNHEY and CDR2 SVGAGI. V lost 2 bases to trimming and J lost 6 bases, with 17 bases between them. The CDR3: CASSYERGRLANEQFF. In DNA form, the CDR3 reads TGTGCCAGCAGTTACGAGAGGGGGAGGCTCGCCAATGAGCAGTTCTTC.

Many counts were recorded for this clonotype. This rearrangement joins TRBV5-1 to TRBJ2-5; D is undetermined. The germline CDR1 and CDR2 sequences are SGHRS and YFSETQ. V was pared by 0 bases and J by 5 bases, with 8 bases between. CDR3 length: 13 amino acids. Written as DNA, the CDR3 is TGCGCCAGCAGCTTGGGGAATCGGGAGACCCAGTACTTC. It specifies CASSLGNRETQYF.

V and J are TRBV5-1 and TRBJ2-7; TRBD1 matches 7 bases. The junction had 5 bases not matched to a gene; V was cut back by 4 bases and J by 4 bases. Per the germline V gene, CDR1 is SGHRS and CDR2 is YFSETQ. This CDR3 is 13 amino acids long. CDR3 residues: CASSPRQGYEQYF. In DNA, the CDR3 is TGCGCCAGCAGCCCCAGACAGGGTTACGAGCAGTACTTC. Drawing the rest from reference TRBV5-1 and TRBJ2-7, the complete variable domain is KAGVTQTPRYLIKTRGQQVTLSCSPISGHRSVSWYQQTPGQGLQFLFEYFSETQRNKGNFPGRFSGRQFSNSRSEMNVSTLELGDSALYLCASSPRQGYEQYFGPGTRLTVT.

The rearrangement joins TRBV20-1 to TRBJ2-1; 12 nucleotides line up with TRBD2. The CDR3 is 13 amino acids. Per germline, CDR1 DFQATT and CDR2 SNEGSKA (reference sequence). V was pared by 4 bases and J by 9 bases, with 4 bases of the junction left unmatched. The CDR3 DNA is TGCAGTGCTAAAGCACTAGCGGGAGGTGAGCAGTTCTTC. Encoded protein: CSAKALAGGEQFF.

At least ten counts were recorded for this clonotype. This rearrangement joins TRBV20-1 to TRBJ2-3; D is perhaps TRBD2 (5 bases). The germline gives CDR1 DFQATT, CDR2 SNEGSKA (reference sequence). The CDR3 covers 15 residues. V was shortened by 0 bases and J by 2 bases, with 12 bases between the two germline ends. CDR3 in DNA: TGCAGTGCTAGAGATGGAGGTGGTGTCACAGATACGCAGTATTTT. Translated, it gives CSARDGGGVTDTQYF.

In this sample, this clonotype turned up many times. The genes are TRBV7-6 and TRBJ2-7, with 11 bases lining up with TRBD2. From germline, CDR1 is SGHVS and CDR2 FNYEAQ. The CDR3 is 14 amino acids. V lost 5 bases, J lost 3 bases, and 3 bases stayed unmatched. Here the CDR3 DNA reads TGTGCCAGCAGCCCAGGGACTAGCGGCTACGAGCAGTACTTC. As protein: CASSPGTSGYEQYF.

By share, this clonotype ranks as medium-sized. The chain uses TRBV28 and TRBJ2-7, with D possibly matching TRBD2 (6 bases). From germline, CDR1 is MDHEN and CDR2 SYDVKM. There are 12 residues in the CDR3. Trimming stripped 7 bases from V and 6 bases from J, with 13 bases between. The CDR3 sequence is CASTPGGAEQYF. The CDR3 DNA is TGTGCCAGCACCCCCGGCGGGGCCGAGCAGTACTTC.

This clonotype was seen ten or more times. V and J are TRBV6-5 and TRBJ2-1, with 10 bases lining up with TRBD2. Trimming took 0 bases from V and 8 from J; bases not matched to a gene: 10. Germline V CDR1 and CDR2: MNHEY, SVGAGI. This CDR3 has 17 residues. The CDR3 DNA is TGTGCCAGCAGTTACTCGACTAGCGGGTTAAATAGCGATGAGCAGTTCTTC. Its translation is CASSYSTSGLNSDEQFF.

This clonotype counts as medium-sized. V gene TRBV4-1 combines with J gene TRBJ1-2, with D possibly TRBD1 on 5 matching bases. CDR1 and CDR2 from the germline V gene are MGHRA and YSYEKL. V gave up 0 bases and J gave up 3 bases, with 8 bases separating them. CDR3 size: 14 residues. CDR3 in DNA: TGCGCCAGCAGCCAAGACCCCAGGGACTATGGCTACACCTTC. Residues: CASSQDPRDYGYTF.

The CDR3 nucleotides read TGTGCCAGCTCCAAGCGGGGTGGCACAGATACGCAGTATTTT. This gives the protein CASSKRGGTDTQYF. This chain connects TRBV7-3 to TRBJ2-3; 7 bases are a match to TRBD2. Per the germline V gene, CDR1 is SGHTA and CDR2 is FQGTGA. The CDR3 length is 14 residues. V lost 8 bases to trimming and J lost 1 base; unmatched junction nucleotides: 6.

The chain combines TRBV20-1 with TRBJ2-7; weak D call: TRBD1 (6 bases). V was clipped by 6 bases and J by 2 bases, with 11 bases between them. The CDR3 length is 12 residues. In germline, CDR1 is DFQATT, CDR2 SNEGSKA (reference sequence). The CDR3 DNA sequence: TGCAGTGCGGAAGGACAGACCTACGAGCAGTACTTC. Translation: CSAEGQTYEQYF.

V and J are TRBV9 and TRBJ1-4, with a weak D call TRBD1 (6 bases). CDR1 and CDR2 (germline): SGDLS, YYNGEE. This CDR3 has 14 amino acids. The V and J ends lost 3 bases and 4 bases respectively, with 10 bases between them. CDR3 nucleotide sequence: TGTGCCAGCAGCGCGACAGGACTTAATGAAAAACTGTTTTTT. Protein sequence: CASSATGLNEKLFF.

V gene TRBV7-2 combines with J gene TRBJ2-1; weak D call: TRBD2 (6 bases). The germline V gene encodes CDR1 SGHTA and CDR2 FQGNSA. V lost 1 base to trimming and J lost 6 bases, with 13 bases between them. The CDR3 contains 15 residues. DNA of the CDR3: TGTGCCAGCAGCTTAGATCTGACGGGGGTCAATGAGCAGTTCTTC. This translates into CASSLDLTGVNEQFF. Full variable domain (missing parts from reference TRBV7-2 and TRBJ2-1): GAGVSQSPSNKVTEKGKDVELRCDPISGHTALYWYRQSLGQGLEFLIYFQGNSAPDKSGLPSDRFSAERTGGSVSTLTIQRTQQEDSAVYLCASSLDLTGVNEQFFGPGTRLTVL.

This clonotype is judged medium-sized. V gene TRBV10-3 combines with J gene TRBJ2-1, with D possibly matching TRBD2 (5 bases). The CDR3 has 12 amino acids. The germline V gene has CDR1 ENHRY and CDR2 SYGVKD. Trimming shortened V by 8 bases and J by 1 base, and 6 bases separated the two germline ends. For the CDR3, the DNA is TGTGCCATCGGGAGTTCCTACAATGAGCAGTTCTTC. Protein: CAIGSSYNEQFF.

Ten or more counts support this clonotype. The rearrangement links TRBV20-1 to TRBJ1-1, with D uncertain. This CDR3 region has 14 residues. Germline V gene data show CDR1 as DFQATT and CDR2 as SNEGSKA (reference sequence). V was clipped by 0 bases and J by 3 bases, with 11 bases between them. For the CDR3, the DNA is TGCAGTGCTAGAGAGGGCGGAGGGCACACTGAAGCTTTCTTT. Protein product: CSAREGGGHTEAFF.

This clonotype is termed medium-sized. The chain employs TRBV20-1 and TRBJ2-1; TRBD2 is a possible D gene (5 bases). Trimming cost V 3 bases and J 0 bases, with 12 bases left between them. Germline CDR1 DFQATT, CDR2 SNEGSKA (reference sequence). The CDR3 length is 15 residues. In DNA form, the CDR3 reads TGCAGTGCTAGGGACCTAGCTAGCTCCTACAATGAGCAGTTCTTC. Translation gives CSARDLASSYNEQFF.

The table lists this clonotype with a few counts. The rearrangement joins TRBV20-1 to TRBJ2-7; 7 bases line up with TRBD2. This CDR3 has 15 amino acids. The V gene end was trimmed by 1 base and the J gene end by 3 bases; junction bases not matched to a gene: 9. Germline CDR1 DFQATT, CDR2 SNEGSKA (reference sequence). The CDR3 loop is CSARGTGTTDYEQYF. Written as DNA, the CDR3 is TGCAGTGCTAGAGGAACCGGGACTACCGACTACGAGCAGTACTTC.

This clonotype was found many times. The rearrangement joins TRBV18 to TRBJ2-2; no clear D gene. The germline V gene has CDR1 KGHSH and CDR2 LQKENI. The length of the CDR3 is 16 residues. V lost 7 bases and J lost 4, with 19 bases in between. CDR3 DNA sequence: TGTGCCAGCTTATCACCAAAAGGGATCGGCACCGGGGAGCTGTTTTTT. Translated, it gives CASLSPKGIGTGELFF. Variable domain in full (rest from reference TRBV18 and TRBJ2-2): NAGVMQNPRHLVRRRGQEARLRCSPMKGHSHVYWYRQLPEEGLKFMVYLQKENIIDESGMPKERFSAEFPKEGPSILRIQQVVRGDSAAYFCASLSPKGIGTGELFFGEGSRLTVL.

This clonotype was counted a few times. The V gene is TRBV5-5, the J gene TRBJ2-1; D possibly corresponds to TRBD1 (5 bases). Per germline, CDR1 SGHKS and CDR2 YYEKEE (reference sequence). The CDR3 extends over 15 amino acids. The V end was cut by 4 bases, the J end by 0 bases, with 11 bases between. The DNA of the CDR3 is TGTGCCAGCAGCGCCCTAGGGGTCTCCTACAATGAGCAGTTCTTC. This encodes CASSALGVSYNEQFF.

At least ten counts were recorded for this clonotype. The V and J genes are TRBV7-2 and TRBJ2-3, with D possibly TRBD2 on 5 matching bases. Germline V gene sequence: CDR1 SGHTA, CDR2 FQGNSA. The CDR3 sequence is 14 residues long. Trimming removed 5 bases from V and 4 bases from J, with 13 bases in between. Here the CDR3 reads CASSNGNVADTQYF. The CDR3 DNA reads TGTGCCAGCAGCAACGGGAACGTCGCAGATACGCAGTATTTT. Variable domain in full (rest from reference TRBV7-2 and TRBJ2-3): GAGVSQSPSNKVTEKGKDVELRCDPISGHTALYWYRQSLGQGLEFLIYFQGNSAPDKSGLPSDRFSAERTGGSVSTLTIQRTQQEDSAVYLCASSNGNVADTQYFGPGTRLTVL.